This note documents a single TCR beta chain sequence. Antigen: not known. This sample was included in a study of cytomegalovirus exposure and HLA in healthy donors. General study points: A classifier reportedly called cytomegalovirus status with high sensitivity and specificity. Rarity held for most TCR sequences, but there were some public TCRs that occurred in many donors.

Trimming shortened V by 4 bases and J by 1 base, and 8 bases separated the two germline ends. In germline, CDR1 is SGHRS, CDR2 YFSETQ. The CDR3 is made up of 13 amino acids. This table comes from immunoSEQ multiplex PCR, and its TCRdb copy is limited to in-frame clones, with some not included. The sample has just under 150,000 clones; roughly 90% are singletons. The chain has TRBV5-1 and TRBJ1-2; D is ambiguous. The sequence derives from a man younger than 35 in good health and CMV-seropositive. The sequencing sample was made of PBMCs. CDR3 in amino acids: CASSLSNNYGYTF. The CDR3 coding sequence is TGCGCCAGCAGCCTAAGCAATAACTATGGCTACACCTTC.